This passage covers 21 T cell receptor beta chains from one sample sequenced in a study of blood T cell repertoires in COVID-19. Clones were sequenced by immunoSEQ multiplex PCR, and TCRdb holds only the in-frame ones, with some missing. The repertoire holds about 120,000 clones, with about nine tenths as singletons. The sample taken for sequencing was peripheral blood. These receptors were obtained from a woman aged 70-85 years with acute or convalescent COVID-19.

As to this clone: Other nucleotide sequences from this sample produce the same CDR3. V and J are TRBV28 and TRBJ1-4; 8 bases are shared with TRBD1. With V trimmed by 5 bases and J by 8 bases, 7 bases remained unmatched. This CDR3 has 14 amino acids. Germline CDR1 is MDHEN and CDR2 is SYDVKM. The CDR3 DNA sequence: TGTGCCAGCAGTCCCGGACAGGGTCGGGAAAAACTGTTTTTT. Residues: CASSPGQGREKLFF.

The genes are TRBV30 and TRBJ2-5, with D perhaps matching TRBD1 (6 bases). The CDR3 contains 15 residues. V dropped 0 bases and J dropped 4 bases, with 15 bases sitting between them. CDR1 and CDR2 from the germline V gene are GTSNPN and SVGIG (reference sequence). CDR3 bases: TGTGCCTGGAGTGTAGGGCAGGGGCGGGTAGAGACCCAGTACTTC. It translates to CAWSVGQGRVETQYF.

The rearrangement uses TRBV28 and TRBJ1-2; D is ambiguous. Germline V gene sequence: CDR1 MDHEN, CDR2 SYDVKM. V lost 1 base, J lost 1 base, and 10 bases lay in between. This CDR3 has 15 residues. This CDR3 reads CASSLYSPNNYGYTF. The CDR3 DNA reads TGTGCCAGCAGTTTATACAGCCCTAATAACTATGGCTACACCTTC.

V is TRBV25-1 and J is TRBJ2-5; 14 nucleotides align to TRBD2. This CDR3 contains 17 residues. Germline V gene sequence: CDR1 MGHDK, CDR2 SYGVNS. Trimming cost V 4 bases and J 5 bases; bases outside gene matches: 9. CDR3 protein: CASSAWTSGGIQETQYF. DNA for the CDR3: TGTGCCAGCAGTGCGTGGACTAGCGGGGGGATACAGGAGACCCAGTACTTC.

J is TRBJ2-1 and V is TRBV27; maybe TRBD2 (5 bases). Trimming removed 4 bases from V and 9 bases from J, with 16 bases in between. The germline CDR1 and CDR2 sequences are MNHEY and SMNVEV (reference sequence). The CDR3 is made up of 14 amino acids. This CDR3 is CASSYSEEWVEQFF. The CDR3 DNA reads as TGTGCCAGCAGTTATAGCGAAGAGTGGGTTGAGCAGTTCTTC.

This clone came up a few times. This chain uses TRBV10-2 with TRBJ1-1, with D uncertain. This CDR3 comprises 14 residues. CDR1 and CDR2 (germline): WSHSY, SAAADI. Trimming stripped 8 bases from V and 1 base from J, with 14 bases between. The CDR3 region is CASATGRPNTEAFF. DNA for the CDR3: TGCGCCAGCGCCACGGGTCGGCCGAACACTGAAGCTTTCTTT.

The V call is TRBV30, the J call TRBJ1-4, with 9 bases that match TRBD1. V dropped 3 bases and J dropped 7; count of bases not matched to a gene: 9. The CDR3 loop spans 15 amino acids. Germline-derived CDR1 and CDR2 are GTSNPN and SVGIG (reference sequence). The chain's CDR3 is CAWSWGDRVGEKLFF. The CDR3 DNA follows: TGTGCCTGGAGCTGGGGGGACAGGGTCGGTGAAAAACTGTTTTTT.

The rearrangement joins TRBV2 to TRBJ1-2; no clear D gene. Germline CDR1 is SNHLY and CDR2 is FYNNEI. Trimming took 11 bases from V and 7 from J, leaving 8 bases between them. The CDR3 runs to 9 residues. The CDR3 loop is CARSSGYTF. CDR3 nucleotides: TGTGCCCGGAGTTCTGGCTACACCTTC.

The chain combines TRBV5-1 with TRBJ1-1; 8 bases align to TRBD1. The CDR3 extends over 14 amino acids. Germline lookup yields CDR1 SGHRS and CDR2 YFSETQ. The trim removed 5 bases at V and 0 bases at J, leaving 3 bases unmatched. For the CDR3, the DNA is TGCGCCAGCAGGACAGGGGTGATGAACACTGAAGCTTTCTTT. Its protein is CASRTGVMNTEAFF.

This chain connects TRBV30 to TRBJ1-5; TRBD1 agrees at 8 bases. Losses at the gene ends were 6 bases for V and 6 bases for J; bases not matched to a gene: 4. This CDR3 comprises 12 residues. Germline CDR1 GTSNPN, CDR2 SVGIG (reference sequence). The CDR3 sequence is CACTGGSQPQHF. The DNA for the CDR3 is TGTGCCTGTACAGGGGGGTCTCAGCCCCAGCATTTT.

V usage is TRBV10-1 and J usage is TRBJ2-7; TRBD2 might be the D (7 bases). Germline V gene lookup returns CDR1 WNHNN and CDR2 SYGVQD (reference sequence). Between the trimmed V and J ends, which lost 3 bases and 5 bases, there was a span of 14 bases. This CDR3 region has 14 residues. As DNA, the CDR3 is TGCGCCAGCAGTGAAAGGGGGGGATACGACGAGCAGTACTTC. Protein: CASSERGGYDEQYF.

This chain joins TRBV5-1 and TRBJ1-1, with D perhaps TRBD1 (6 bases). The V and J ends lost 0 bases and 1 base respectively, with 13 bases between them. Germline assignment: CDR1 SGHRS and CDR2 YFSETQ. The CDR3 is 16 amino acids. The CDR3 loop is CASSLGQGRANTEAFF. The CDR3 bases are TGCGCCAGCAGCTTGGGGCAGGGGAGGGCGAACACTGAAGCTTTCTTT.

The chain recombines TRBV7-9 with TRBJ1-1, with 7 bases lining up with TRBD1. This CDR3 comprises 13 residues. V gave up 5 bases and J gave up 5 bases; unmatched junction bases: 5. Germline V gene lookup returns CDR1 SEHNR and CDR2 FQNEAQ (reference sequence). CDR3: CASSPRQGTEAFF. CDR3 bases: TGTGCCAGCAGCCCGCGACAGGGAACTGAAGCTTTCTTT.

V gene TRBV18 combines with J gene TRBJ2-2, with 9 bases aligning to TRBD1. Germline CDR1 is KGHSH and CDR2 is LQKENI. The CDR3 loop spans 16 amino acids. V lost 0 bases to trimming and J lost 7 bases; unmatched junction nucleotides: 6. CDR3 protein: CASSPPGQGLIGELFF. CDR3 DNA: TGTGCCAGCTCACCACCGGGACAGGGCCTAATCGGGGAGCTGTTTTTT.

This clone was recorded a few times. The rearrangement uses TRBV2 and TRBJ1-6, with 7 bases aligning to TRBD1. The V gene end was trimmed by 2 bases and the J gene end by 10 bases; junction bases not matched to a gene: 5. From germline, CDR1 is SNHLY and CDR2 FYNNEI. This CDR3 region has 14 residues. In nucleotides, the CDR3 is TGTGCCAGCAGTGAAAGACAGGGAGACTCACCCCTCCACTTT. Amino acids: CASSERQGDSPLHF.

Concerning this clone: Other nucleotide sequences in the sample specify the same CDR3. This sequence joins TRBV7-9 and TRBJ2-1, with D possibly matching TRBD2 (7 bases). This CDR3 contains 16 residues. V gave up 5 bases and J gave up 2 bases, with 16 bases separating them. Germline CDR1 is SEHNR and CDR2 is FQNEAQ (reference sequence). CDR3 residues: CASSPSGGGPYNEQFF. CDR3 nucleotide sequence: TGTGCCAGCAGCCCCTCTGGCGGGGGCCCCTACAATGAGCAGTTCTTC.

The J gene is TRBJ2-7, the V gene TRBV6-5, with D maybe TRBD2 (5 bases). From germline, CDR1 is MNHEY and CDR2 SVGAGI. Trimming pared 2 bases from V and 3 bases from J, leaving 11 bases between. CDR3 length equals 14 residues. The DNA for the CDR3 is TGTGCCAGCAGTTACGTCTGGGGAGACTACGAGCAGTACTTC. This codes for CASSYVWGDYEQYF.

The gene calls are TRBV19 and TRBJ1-2, with D perhaps TRBD1 (5 bases). V lost 4 bases and J lost 6, with 15 bases in between. Germline CDR1 LNHDA, CDR2 SQIVND (reference sequence). The CDR3 extends over 14 amino acids. The CDR3 here is CASSTREGEDGYTF. The CDR3 coding sequence is TGTGCCAGTAGTACCAGGGAGGGAGAGGATGGCTACACCTTC.

CDR3 sequence (DNA): TGCGCCAGCAGCTTGGCGACAGGGACCAACGAGCAGTACTTC. Its translation is CASSLATGTNEQYF. The gene calls are TRBV5-1 and TRBJ2-7; the match to TRBD1 covers 7 bases. CDR3 size: 14 residues. V lost 0 bases, J lost 5 bases, and 5 bases stayed unmatched. Germline assignment: CDR1 SGHRS and CDR2 YFSETQ.

This clone has a count of ten or more. The gene calls are TRBV7-3 and TRBJ2-3; D might be TRBD2 (6 bases). Trimming cost V 5 bases and J 9 bases, with 18 bases left between them. The CDR3 is made up of 14 amino acids. The V gene's germline CDR1 is SGHTA and CDR2 FQGTGA. The CDR3 region is CASSPWTTSRTQYF. CDR3 bases: TGTGCCAGCAGCCCTTGGACTACCTCGAGGACGCAGTATTTT.

The chain employs TRBV5-1 and TRBJ2-1; D might be TRBD2 (6 bases). This CDR3 contains 17 residues. Trimming cost V 5 bases and J 0 bases, with 18 bases left between them. Germline lookup yields CDR1 SGHRS and CDR2 YFSETQ. The CDR3 DNA follows: TGCGCCAGCAGACTGCTTGGGACTTCAAGCTCCTACAATGAGCAGTTCTTC. Encoded protein: CASRLLGTSSSYNEQFF.